This T cell receptor (beta chain) was identified in a study of low-dose radiotherapy and immunotherapy resistance in tumors (dated by TCRdb to between 2021 and 2024). The study in broad terms: In Cohort 1, 0.5 Gy per fraction was delivered every 2 weeks, and a total PTV dose of 6.5 Gy was prescribed. Aspirin 300 mg was taken orally once daily by patients for four cycles, starting on cycle 1 day 1. Cohort 2 received 1 Gy per fraction every two weeks, with a total of 13 Gy over 26 weeks. Cyclophosphamide 200 mg/m2 was administered intravenously every two weeks, one day before each radiation and immunotherapy administration. Nivolumab was administered intravenously as a 240 mg flat dose every two weeks, and ipilimumab was administered intravenously at 1 mg/kg every six weeks. The trial did not randomize participants into treatment groups. Eight patients were included in the translational analysis, namely three from the first dose cohort plus the first five from the second dose cohort.

The CDR3 contains 13 residues, cysteine and phenylalanine counted. Only the CDR3 DNA stays, 39 bases, in frame from base 1. In the germline V gene (reference sequence), CDR1 corresponds to DFQATT and CDR2 to SNEGSKA. The V end loses 3 bases and the J end loses 4 bases, and a stretch of 12 bases separates them. In light of the paper, this sample's time point label describes: before trial treatment. The donors took part in RACIN, a single-arm, phase I, dose-escalation trial that combined nivolumab, ipilimumab, aspirin, low-dose cyclophosphamide and low-dose radiotherapy. Eligible patients had advanced, TIL-negative solid tumors. The instrument was an Illumina HiSeq 2500. To make first-strand cDNA, Superscript III was used along with a set of TRAV- and TRBV-specific primers so that both the TCRalpha and TCRbeta chains were covered. TCRs were amplified for 15 to 20 PCR cycles with Phusion, using a constant-region primer paired with the adapter attached to the V primers. The MessageAmp II aRNA Amplification Kit was used to amplify the isolated mRNA, with in vitro transcription run for less than 20 hours at 37 degrees C. mRNA for TCR sequencing was isolated with the Dynabeads mRNA DIRECT Purification Kit. A second roughly 24-cycle Phusion PCR added indexed Illumina adapters, and products were purified with AMPure XP beads. From the authors' description of their analysis: Using custom Perl scripts, TCR sequences encoding the same protein were pooled, out-of-frame sequences were removed, and the abundance of each clonotype was computed. Any TCR sequence backed by just one read was left out of the analysis. Repertoire metrics included Shannon entropy, Gini index, clonality, richness, and frequency of TCRs shared between repertoires. Starting from the raw public reads, TCRdb applied fastp trimming at Q25, assembled clones with MiXCR and retained in-frame beta chains. CDR3 protein sequences are deduplicated, and each keeps its most common genes and DNA. The V and J calls follow TCRdb's processing rather than the paper's. The sample yields 70,000 to 90,000 distinct CDR3 sequences; over 15% were counted once. About 2.5% of the sample is taken by the ten largest.

Ten or more counts support this clonotype. Its antigen is not yet known. No qualities accompany the bases; no much larger clone lies one base away. The rearranged segments are TRBV20-1 and TRBJ1-2, with TRBD1 tentatively as D gene (5 bases match). Source: PBMCs, taken before treatment. The TCR sequence derives from a male donor with prostate cancer. The CDR3 reads CSASGTHSYGYTF. The DNA sequence is as follows: TGCAGTGCTAGTGGGACGCACTCCTATGGCTACACCTTC.